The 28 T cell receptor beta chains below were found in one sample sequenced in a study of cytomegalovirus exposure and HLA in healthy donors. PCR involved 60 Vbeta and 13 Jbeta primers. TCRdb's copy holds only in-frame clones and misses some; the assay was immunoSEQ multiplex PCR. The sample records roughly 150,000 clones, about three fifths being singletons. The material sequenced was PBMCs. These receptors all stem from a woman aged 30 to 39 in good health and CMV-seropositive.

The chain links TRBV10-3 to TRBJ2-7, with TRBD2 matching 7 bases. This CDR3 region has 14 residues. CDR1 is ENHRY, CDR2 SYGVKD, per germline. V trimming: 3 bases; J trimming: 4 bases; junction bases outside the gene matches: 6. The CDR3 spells CAISDGREQYEQYF. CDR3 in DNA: TGTGCCATCAGTGATGGGCGGGAGCAGTACGAGCAGTACTTC.

DNA for the CDR3: TGCGCCAGCAGACTGGGACAGGCCTACAATCAGCCCCAGCATTTT. This translates into CASRLGQAYNQPQHF. The rearrangement uses TRBV10-2 and TRBJ1-5; 8 bases align to TRBD1. The V and J ends lost 6 bases and 3 bases, in that order; junction bases with no gene match: 7. This CDR3 is built from 15 residues. Germline V CDR1 and CDR2: WSHSY, SAAADI.

The CDR3 loop is CASSLTWTNSSYEQYF. In nucleotides, the CDR3 is TGTGCCAGCAGCTTAACCTGGACTAATAGCTCCTACGAGCAGTACTTC. This chain links TRBV7-2 with TRBJ2-7; possible D gene TRBD2, 6 bases. Germline CDR1 is SGHTA and CDR2 is FQGNSA. Trimming stripped 2 bases from V and 0 bases from J, with 14 bases between. The CDR3 sequence is 16 residues long.

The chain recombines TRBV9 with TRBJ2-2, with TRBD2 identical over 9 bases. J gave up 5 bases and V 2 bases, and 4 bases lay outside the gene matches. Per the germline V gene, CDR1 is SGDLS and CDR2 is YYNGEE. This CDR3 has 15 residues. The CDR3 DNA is TGTGCCAGCAGCGTGCGGGAGGGCGTGACCGGGGAGCTGTTTTTT. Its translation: CASSVREGVTGELFF.

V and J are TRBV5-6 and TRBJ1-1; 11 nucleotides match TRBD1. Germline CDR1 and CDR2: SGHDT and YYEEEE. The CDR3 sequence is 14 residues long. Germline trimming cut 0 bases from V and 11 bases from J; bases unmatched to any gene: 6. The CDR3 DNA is TGTGCCAGCAGCTTGGGGACAGGGGGCGCCGGGGCTTTCTTT. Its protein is CASSLGTGGAGAFF.

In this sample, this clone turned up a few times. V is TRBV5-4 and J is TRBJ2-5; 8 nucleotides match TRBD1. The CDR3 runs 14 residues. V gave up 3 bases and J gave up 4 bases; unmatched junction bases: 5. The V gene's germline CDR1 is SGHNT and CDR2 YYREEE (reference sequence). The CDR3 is CASSSQGEVETQYF. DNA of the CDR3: TGTGCCAGCAGCTCACAGGGGGAGGTAGAGACCCAGTACTTC.

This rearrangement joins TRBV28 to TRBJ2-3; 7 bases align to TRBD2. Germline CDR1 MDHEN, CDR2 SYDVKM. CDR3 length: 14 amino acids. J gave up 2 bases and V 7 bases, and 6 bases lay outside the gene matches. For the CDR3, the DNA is TGTGCCAGCAAAAGCGGGGCCTCCACAGATACGCAGTATTTT. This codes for CASKSGASTDTQYF.

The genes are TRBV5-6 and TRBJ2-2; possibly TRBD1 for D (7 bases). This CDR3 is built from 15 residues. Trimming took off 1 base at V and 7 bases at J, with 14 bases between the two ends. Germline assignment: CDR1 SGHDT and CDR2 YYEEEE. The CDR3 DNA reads TGTGCCAGCAGCTTGCAGGGGGGCCCTATCGGGGAGCTGTTTTTT. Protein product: CASSLQGGPIGELFF.

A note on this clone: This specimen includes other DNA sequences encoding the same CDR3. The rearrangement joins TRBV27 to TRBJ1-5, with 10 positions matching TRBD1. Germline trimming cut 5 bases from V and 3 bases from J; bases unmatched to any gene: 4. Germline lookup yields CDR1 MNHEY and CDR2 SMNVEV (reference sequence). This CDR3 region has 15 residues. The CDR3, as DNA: TGTGCCAGCAGTCCGGGACAGGGGATCAATCAGCCCCAGCATTTT. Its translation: CASSPGQGINQPQHF.

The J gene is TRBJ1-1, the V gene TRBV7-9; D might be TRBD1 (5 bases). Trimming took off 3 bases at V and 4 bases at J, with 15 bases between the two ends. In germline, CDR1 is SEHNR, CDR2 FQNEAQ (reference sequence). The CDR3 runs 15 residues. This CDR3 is CASSLGGGRVTEAFF. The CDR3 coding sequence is TGTGCCAGCAGCTTGGGGGGGGGACGAGTCACTGAAGCTTTCTTT.

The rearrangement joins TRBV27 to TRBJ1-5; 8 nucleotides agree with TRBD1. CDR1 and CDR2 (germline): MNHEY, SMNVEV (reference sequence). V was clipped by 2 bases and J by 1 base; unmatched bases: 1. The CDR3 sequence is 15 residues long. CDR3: CASSLAGGSNQPQHF. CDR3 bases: TGTGCCAGCAGTTTAGCAGGGGGCAGCAATCAGCCCCAGCATTTT.

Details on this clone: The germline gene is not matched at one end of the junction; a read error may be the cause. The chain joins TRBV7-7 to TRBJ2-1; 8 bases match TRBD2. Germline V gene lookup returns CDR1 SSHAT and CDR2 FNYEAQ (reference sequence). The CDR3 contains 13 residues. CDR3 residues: CASSPAGGAEQFF. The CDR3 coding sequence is TGTGCTAGCAGTCCGGCGGGGGGTGCTGAGCAGTTCTTC.

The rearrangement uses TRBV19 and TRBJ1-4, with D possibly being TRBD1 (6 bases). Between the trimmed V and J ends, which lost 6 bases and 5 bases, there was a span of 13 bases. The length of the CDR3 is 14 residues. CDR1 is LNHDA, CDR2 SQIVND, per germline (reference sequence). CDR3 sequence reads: CASSLRGENEKLFF. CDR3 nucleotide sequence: TGTGCCAGTAGCCTCAGGGGAGAGAATGAAAAACTGTTTTTT.

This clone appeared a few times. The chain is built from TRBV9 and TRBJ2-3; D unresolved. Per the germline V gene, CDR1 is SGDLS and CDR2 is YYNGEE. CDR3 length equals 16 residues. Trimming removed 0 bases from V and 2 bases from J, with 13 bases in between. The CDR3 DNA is TGTGCCAGCAGCGTAGGGGCCAATCGCTACACAGATACGCAGTATTTT. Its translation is CASSVGANRYTDTQYF.

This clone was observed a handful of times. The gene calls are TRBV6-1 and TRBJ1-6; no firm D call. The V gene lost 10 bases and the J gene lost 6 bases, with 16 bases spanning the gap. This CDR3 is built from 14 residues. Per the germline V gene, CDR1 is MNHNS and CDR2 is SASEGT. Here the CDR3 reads CATEELAINSPLHF. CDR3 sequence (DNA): TGTGCCACCGAAGAACTAGCCATTAATTCACCCCTCCACTTT.

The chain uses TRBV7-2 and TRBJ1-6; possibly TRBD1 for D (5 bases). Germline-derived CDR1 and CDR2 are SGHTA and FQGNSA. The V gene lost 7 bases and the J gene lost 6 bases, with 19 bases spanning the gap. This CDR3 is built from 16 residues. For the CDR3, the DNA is TGTGCCAGCAACGAAGGGCAGGGTGGTTCTAATTCACCCCTCCACTTT. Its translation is CASNEGQGGSNSPLHF.

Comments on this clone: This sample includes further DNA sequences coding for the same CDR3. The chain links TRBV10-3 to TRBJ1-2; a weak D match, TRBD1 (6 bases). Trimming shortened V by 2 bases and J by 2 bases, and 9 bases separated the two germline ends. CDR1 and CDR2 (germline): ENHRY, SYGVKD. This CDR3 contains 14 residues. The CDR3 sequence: CAISEGQGNYGYTF. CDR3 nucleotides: TGTGCCATCAGTGAGGGGCAGGGGAACTATGGCTACACCTTC.

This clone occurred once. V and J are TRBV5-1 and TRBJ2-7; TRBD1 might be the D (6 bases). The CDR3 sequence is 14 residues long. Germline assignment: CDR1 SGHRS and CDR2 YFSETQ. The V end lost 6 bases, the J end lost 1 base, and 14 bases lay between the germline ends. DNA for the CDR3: TGCGCCAGCACTCTCGGGACAACGTCCTACGAGCAGTACTTC. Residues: CASTLGTTSYEQYF.

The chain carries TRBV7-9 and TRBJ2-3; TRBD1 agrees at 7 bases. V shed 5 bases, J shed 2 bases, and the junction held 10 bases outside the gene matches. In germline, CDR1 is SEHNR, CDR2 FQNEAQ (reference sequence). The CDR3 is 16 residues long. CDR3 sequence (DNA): TGTGCCAGCAGCCCCCGACAGGGTCCCCACACAGATACGCAGTATTTT. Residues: CASSPRQGPHTDTQYF.

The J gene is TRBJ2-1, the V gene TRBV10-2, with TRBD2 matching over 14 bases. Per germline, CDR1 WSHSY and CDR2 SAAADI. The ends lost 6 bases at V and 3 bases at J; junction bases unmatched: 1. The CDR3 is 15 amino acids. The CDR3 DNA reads TGCGCCAGCAGGGGGACTAGCGGGAGCTACAATGAGCAGTTCTTC. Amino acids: CASRGTSGSYNEQFF.

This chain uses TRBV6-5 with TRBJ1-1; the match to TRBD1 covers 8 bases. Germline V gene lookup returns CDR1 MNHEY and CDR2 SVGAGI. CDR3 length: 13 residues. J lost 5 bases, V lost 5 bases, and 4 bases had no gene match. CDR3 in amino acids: CASSRQGATEAFF. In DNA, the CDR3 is TGTGCCAGCAGTAGGCAGGGGGCAACTGAAGCTTTCTTT.

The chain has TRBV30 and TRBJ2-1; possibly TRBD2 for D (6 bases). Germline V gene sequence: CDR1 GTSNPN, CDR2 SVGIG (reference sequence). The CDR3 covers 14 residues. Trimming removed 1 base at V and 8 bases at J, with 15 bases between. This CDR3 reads CAWSDLLASDEQFF. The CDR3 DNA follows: TGTGCCTGGAGTGACCTCCTAGCGAGCGATGAGCAGTTCTTC.

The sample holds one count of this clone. CDR3 nucleotides: TGTGCCAGCAGCTTAGCGCTGGGACTTCAAGAGACCCAGTACTTC. Translating gives CASSLALGLQETQYF. The rearrangement links TRBV7-2 to TRBJ2-5; TRBD2 is a possible D gene (6 bases). Trimming removed 0 bases at V and 2 bases at J, with 10 bases between. Germline V CDR1 and CDR2: SGHTA, FQGNSA. The CDR3 totals 15 residues.

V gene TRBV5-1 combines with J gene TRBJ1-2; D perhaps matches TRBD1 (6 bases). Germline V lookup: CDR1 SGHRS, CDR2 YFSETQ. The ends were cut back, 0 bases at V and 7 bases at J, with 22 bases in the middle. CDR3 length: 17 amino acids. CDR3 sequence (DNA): TGCGCCAGCAGCTTGGAAGGGCAGGGGATGAGGAGAGGTGGCTACACCTTC. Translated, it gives CASSLEGQGMRRGGYTF.

The CDR3 loop reads CSVAGTGFQRGGYTF. CDR3 DNA sequence: TGCAGCGTTGCCGGGACAGGGTTCCAACGTGGTGGCTACACCTTC. The chain couples TRBV29-1 to TRBJ1-2; 9 bases align to TRBD1. Trimming took 4 bases from V and 7 from J; bases not matched to a gene: 13. The CDR3 length is 15 residues. Germline values: CDR1 SQVTM, CDR2 ANQGSEA.

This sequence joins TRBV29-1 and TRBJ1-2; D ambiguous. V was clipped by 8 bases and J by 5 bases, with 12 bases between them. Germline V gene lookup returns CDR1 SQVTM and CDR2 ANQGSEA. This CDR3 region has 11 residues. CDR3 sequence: CSTALAYGYTF. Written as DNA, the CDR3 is TGCAGCACCGCCCTGGCTTATGGCTACACCTTC. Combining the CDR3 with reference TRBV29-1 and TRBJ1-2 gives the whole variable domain SAVISQKPSRDICQRGTSLTIQCQVDSQVTMMFWYRQQPGQSLTLIATANQGSEATYESGFVIDKFPISRPNLTFSTLTVSNMSPEDSSIYLCSTALAYGYTFGSGTRLTVV.

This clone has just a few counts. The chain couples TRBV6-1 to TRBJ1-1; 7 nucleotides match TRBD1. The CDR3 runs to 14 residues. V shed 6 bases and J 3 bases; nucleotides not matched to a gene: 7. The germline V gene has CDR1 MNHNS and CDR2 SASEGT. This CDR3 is CASSVATGHTEAFF. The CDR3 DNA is TGTGCCAGCAGCGTTGCGACAGGGCACACTGAAGCTTTCTTT.

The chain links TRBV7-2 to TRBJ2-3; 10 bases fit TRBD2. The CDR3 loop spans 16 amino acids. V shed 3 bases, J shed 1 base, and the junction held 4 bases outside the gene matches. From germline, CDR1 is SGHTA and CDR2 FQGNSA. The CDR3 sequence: CASSFGLAERTDTQYF. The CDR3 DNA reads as TGTGCCAGCAGCTTTGGACTAGCGGAGCGCACAGATACGCAGTATTTT.